These 30 T cell receptor beta chains were sequenced from one sample in a study of post-analysis software for immune sequencing data. These receptors lack a known antigen. General study findings and limits: Five TRBV segments, TRBV5-6, TRBV5-1 and TRBV20-1 among them, were found more frequent in patients than controls.

Prepared libraries of TCR beta cDNA carried unique molecular identifiers. TCRdb independently ran MiXCR on the PCR reads; one entry per CDR3 protein. The sample records fewer than 900,000 distinct CDR3 sequences, around 46% being singletons. The sequencing input was blood. The receptors come from a girl aged 10 to 17 with multiple sclerosis.

This chain connects TRBV12-3 or TRBV12-4 to TRBJ1-5; tentatively, D is TRBD1 (6 bases). Trimming removed 0 bases at V and 3 bases at J, with 12 bases between. CDR3 size: 16 residues. The CDR3, as DNA: TGTGCCAGCAGTTTAGCGGGGGGGCGGTTCAATCAGCCCCAGCATTTT. Translation gives CASSLAGGRFNQPQHF.

The CDR3 loop reads CASGSDPSSLRDEQYF. The CDR3 DNA follows: TGTGCCAGCGGCTCAGACCCAAGCAGCCTTAGGGACGAGCAGTACTTC. V and J are TRBV28 and TRBJ2-5; no definite D call. The DNA end is a closer match to TRBJ2-7, so the J assignment may be wrong. CDR1 and CDR2 from the germline V gene are MDHEN and SYDVKM. CDR3 length equals 16 residues.

The chain has TRBV12-3 or TRBV12-4 and TRBJ2-1; 11 bases are shared with TRBD1. The CDR3 is 15 residues long. The J segment lost 9 bases and the V segment lost 5 bases, leaving 9 bases of the junction unmatched. CDR3 DNA sequence: TGTGCCAGCAGTCCCGGACAGGGGGCGTCCGGTGAGCAGTTCTTC. This sequence encodes CASSPGQGASGEQFF.

The rearrangement links TRBV15 to TRBJ2-1; TRBD2 aligns across 10 bases. With V trimmed by 0 bases and J by 6 bases, 11 bases remained unmatched. The CDR3 sequence is 18 residues long. Germline CDR1 and CDR2: LNHNV and YYDKDF (reference sequence). The DNA of the CDR3 is TGTGCCACCAGCAGAGACAGTATGCTAGCGGGAGTCAGCAATGAGCAGTTCTTC. It yields the protein CATSRDSMLAGVSNEQFF. The variable domain in full, with the rest retrieved from reference TRBV15 and TRBJ2-1, is DAMVIQNPRYQVTQFGKPVTLSCSQTLNHNVMYWYQQKSSQAPKLLFHYYDKDFNNEADTPDNFQSRRPNTSFCFLDIRSPGLGDTAMYLCATSRDSMLAGVSNEQFFGPGTRLTVL.

This chain uses TRBV4-3 with TRBJ1-1; the D is unclear. Trimming took 0 bases from V and 4 from J, leaving 9 bases between them. Germline lookup yields CDR1 LGHNA and CDR2 YSLEER. The CDR3 runs 14 residues. CDR3 protein: CASSQDGRGTEAFF. The CDR3 coding sequence is TGCGCCAGCAGCCAAGACGGGCGTGGCACTGAAGCTTTCTTT.

In its sample, this clonotype was seen a few times. This chain links TRBV5-6 with TRBJ2-1, with D unclear. V lost 1 base and J lost 8, with 7 bases in between. The CDR3 covers 12 residues. CDR1 SGHDT and CDR2 YYEEEE come from the germline V gene. CDR3 DNA sequence: TGTGCCAGCAGCTTGCCTGTCCATGAGCAGTTCTTC. This encodes CASSLPVHEQFF.

The chain links TRBV29-1 to TRBJ2-1; possibly TRBD2 for D (6 bases). Germline CDR1 SQVTM, CDR2 ANQGSEA. Trimming took off 2 bases at V and 6 bases at J, with 14 bases between the two ends. The CDR3 loop spans 14 amino acids. CDR3 in amino acids: CSVEPTGSGNEQFF. The CDR3 bases are TGCAGCGTTGAACCGACCGGGAGCGGCAATGAGCAGTTCTTC.

The chain employs TRBV4-2 and TRBJ2-4; the match to TRBD2 covers 8 bases. The ends lost 3 bases at V and 2 bases at J; junction bases unmatched: 12. This CDR3 spans 18 amino acids. Germline V gene data show CDR1 as LGHNA and CDR2 as YNFKEQ. CDR3 amino acids: CASSHPPEASGPKNIQYF. Written as DNA, the CDR3 is TGTGCCAGCAGCCACCCCCCTGAGGCTAGCGGGCCCAAAAACATTCAGTACTTC.

This clonotype was found once. The V gene is TRBV6-5, the J gene TRBJ2-3; D call uncertain. Looked up from germline, CDR1 is MNHEY and CDR2 is SVGAGI. V was pared by 0 bases and J by 0 bases, with 19 bases between. This CDR3 contains 19 residues. As DNA, the CDR3 is TGTGCCAGCAGTTACTCGTTTTCGGCAGCCTTCGCTAGCACAGATACGCAGTATTTT. Its translation: CASSYSFSAAFASTDTQYF.

This chain links TRBV6-5 with TRBJ1-4; D call uncertain. The germline gives CDR1 MNHEY, CDR2 SVGAGI. This CDR3 has 14 amino acids. V lost 5 bases to trimming and J lost 8 bases, with 15 bases between them. CDR3 amino acids: CASSEIKVIEKLFF. The CDR3 nucleotides read TGTGCCAGCAGTGAGATCAAGGTTATCGAAAAACTGTTTTTT.

This clonotype was counted between two and nine times. The chain's CDR3 is CASSQPGGQEYEQYF. CDR3 in DNA: TGTGCCAGCAGCCAACCAGGGGGGCAGGAGTACGAGCAGTACTTC. The V call is TRBV4-2, the J call TRBJ2-7; tentative D call: TRBD1 (7 bases). The CDR3 extends over 15 amino acids. Per the germline V gene, CDR1 is LGHNA and CDR2 is YNFKEQ. V lost 2 bases and J 4 bases, leaving 15 bases between the germline ends.

This chain connects TRBV7-2 to TRBJ2-1; D uncertain. Germline assignment: CDR1 SGHTA and CDR2 FQGNSA. V dropped 4 bases and J dropped 6 bases, with 7 bases sitting between them. The CDR3 has 12 amino acids. Written as DNA, the CDR3 is TGTGCCAGCAGCTCCAGGTCCAATGAGCAGTTCTTC. Translated, it gives CASSSRSNEQFF. The whole variable domain, remainder taken from reference TRBV7-2 and TRBJ2-1, is GAGVSQSPSNKVTEKGKDVELRCDPISGHTALYWYRQSLGQGLEFLIYFQGNSAPDKSGLPSDRFSAERTGGSVSTLTIQRTQQEDSAVYLCASSSRSNEQFFGPGTRLTVL.

The chain employs TRBV5-1 and TRBJ1-2; tentative D call: TRBD1 (6 bases). The CDR3 extends over 13 amino acids. CDR1 and CDR2 (germline): SGHRS, YFSETQ. The V end lost 4 bases, the J end lost 8 bases, and 15 bases lay between the germline ends. In nucleotides, the CDR3 is TGCGCCAGCAGCAAAGGACAGCCGCAGGGCTACACCTTC. As protein: CASSKGQPQGYTF.

The chain employs TRBV7-2 and TRBJ2-2; either TRBD1 or TRBD2 may fit D (6 bases each). V lost 5 bases and J lost 1, with 14 bases in between. The CDR3 is 16 amino acids. Germline V gives CDR1 SGHTA, CDR2 FQGNSA. DNA for the CDR3: TGTGCCAGCAGCGCCAGAGGGGGAGGGAACACCGGGGAGCTGTTTTTT. It translates to CASSARGGGNTGELFF.

The chain employs TRBV6-5 and TRBJ1-2, with D possibly TRBD1 on 6 matching bases. This CDR3 has 16 residues. Deletions cut 7 bases from V and 4 bases from J, with 22 bases between. The V gene's germline CDR1 is MNHEY and CDR2 SVGAGI. DNA of the CDR3: TGTGCCAGCACCCACCCCAGTTCCGGGACACCCTATGGCTACACCTTC. It translates to CASTHPSSGTPYGYTF.

This clonotype was detected once. J is TRBJ2-1 and V is TRBV5-4, with D hard to call. V shed 2 bases and J shed 5 bases, with 11 bases lying between them. Germline V lookup: CDR1 SGHNT, CDR2 YYREEE (reference sequence). This CDR3 is 14 amino acids long. As DNA, the CDR3 is TGTGCCAGCAGCTTCCTTGGGCCGGACAATGAGCAGTTCTTC. Translating gives CASSFLGPDNEQFF.

The chain uses TRBV5-6 and TRBJ1-4, with D possibly TRBD1 on 6 matching bases. The CDR3 has 16 amino acids. The germline CDR1 and CDR2 sequences are SGHDT and YYEEEE. Trimming shortened V by 7 bases and J by 3 bases, and 19 bases separated the two germline ends. CDR3 nucleotide sequence: TGTGCCAGCCAACAGGGCGGCACGAGACCTAATGAAAAACTGTTTTTT. Protein sequence: CASQQGGTRPNEKLFF.

As regards this clonotype: Its ends do not fully match the called genes, so a read error is possible. V is TRBV7-9 and J is TRBJ2-5; possible D gene TRBD1, 6 bases. The DNA end is more similar to TRBJ2-7, so the J call may be wrong. The CDR3 spans 15 residues. Germline lookup yields CDR1 SEHNR and CDR2 FQNEAQ (reference sequence). CDR3 residues: CASSLSNAGVGEQYF. The CDR3 DNA sequence: TGCGCCAGCAGCTTGAGTAACGCAGGGGTGGGCGAGCAGTACTTC.

The chain has TRBV28 and TRBJ1-1; 8 bases match TRBD1. V lost 7 bases and J lost 11; bases outside the gene matches: 6. The length of the CDR3 is 11 residues. Germline CDR1 is MDHEN and CDR2 is SYDVKM. The CDR3, as DNA: TGTGCCAGCACAGGACAGGGTCTGGCTTTCTTT. Encoded protein: CASTGQGLAFF.

This chain links TRBV5-6 with TRBJ1-4, with D perhaps matching TRBD1 (5 bases). V was pared by 0 bases and J by 7 bases, with 13 bases between. Germline V gene data show CDR1 as SGHDT and CDR2 as YYEEEE. This CDR3 has 15 amino acids. The CDR3 nucleotides are TGTGCCAGCAGCTTGGGCACCCTTAGGGGTGAAAAACTGTTTTTT. It encodes CASSLGTLRGEKLFF.

The rearrangement uses TRBV13 and TRBJ2-1; D unclear. Germline-derived CDR1 and CDR2 are PRHDT and FYEKMQ (reference sequence). Trimming pared 2 bases from V and 9 bases from J, leaving 20 bases between. The CDR3 is made up of 16 amino acids. The CDR3 sequence is CASSLTRPDRDTEQFF. The CDR3 DNA sequence: TGTGCCAGCAGCTTAACACGGCCCGATCGAGACACTGAGCAGTTCTTC.

The V and J genes are TRBV7-2 and TRBJ1-3; D unresolved. The ends were cut back, 1 base at V and 7 bases at J, with 5 bases in the middle. Germline CDR1 reads SGHTA; CDR2 reads FQGNSA. The CDR3 is 12 amino acids. As DNA, the CDR3 is TGTGCCAGCAGCTTAGAGCGGAACACCATATATTTT. Translation: CASSLERNTIYF. Filled out from reference TRBV7-2 and TRBJ1-3, the complete variable domain reads GAGVSQSPSNKVTEKGKDVELRCDPISGHTALYWYRQSLGQGLEFLIYFQGNSAPDKSGLPSDRFSAERTGGSVSTLTIQRTQQEDSAVYLCASSLERNTIYFGEGSWLTVV.

The CDR3 loop is CASSPGARGKNIQYF. The CDR3 bases are TGTGCCAGCTCCCCAGGGGCTAGAGGCAAAAACATTCAGTACTTC. This sequence joins TRBV18 and TRBJ2-5; TRBD1 might be the D (6 bases). TRBJ2-4 explains the end of the DNA better; the J call may be wrong. Germline CDR1 KGHSH, CDR2 LQKENI. The CDR3 runs 15 residues.

This clonotype was seen a handful of times. V usage is TRBV7-9 and J usage is TRBJ2-3; 10 bases agree with TRBD2. V gave up 0 bases and J gave up 5 bases; unmatched junction bases: 5. The germline CDR1 and CDR2 sequences are SEHNR and FQNEAQ (reference sequence). This CDR3 has 16 amino acids. CDR3 sequence reads: CASSLALAGVLDTQYF. The CDR3, as DNA: TGTGCCAGCAGCTTAGCGCTAGCGGGAGTACTAGATACGCAGTATTTT.

This rearrangement joins TRBV9 to TRBJ2-1; D is unresolved. The germline V and J ends were trimmed by 0 bases and 0 bases, with 16 bases remaining between them. Germline V gene data show CDR1 as SGDLS and CDR2 as YYNGEE. The CDR3 consists of 18 residues. CDR3: CASSVGPIRSVSYNEQFF. The CDR3 DNA is TGTGCCAGCAGCGTAGGTCCCATTCGATCTGTCTCCTACAATGAGCAGTTCTTC.

CDR3 residues: CASSIAGDGYNEQFF. The CDR3 DNA sequence: TGTGCCAGCAGCATAGCGGGAGATGGTTACAATGAGCAGTTCTTC. The chain recombines TRBV12-3 or TRBV12-4 with TRBJ2-1; 9 positions agree with TRBD2. The length of the CDR3 is 15 residues. Losses at the gene ends were 6 bases for V and 4 bases for J; bases not matched to a gene: 7.

The J gene is TRBJ2-4, the V gene TRBV29-1; D could derive from TRBD1 or TRBD2 (5 bases each). The J call could be wrong; TRBJ2-7 is a better fit for the DNA end. In germline, CDR1 is SQVTM, CDR2 ANQGSEA. The CDR3 is 14 residues long. The CDR3 region has the DNA TGCAGCGTTGTAGTCTTAACGGGACGGGACGAGCAGTACTTC. It specifies CSVVVLTGRDEQYF.

This clonotype has more than one count but fewer than ten. The chain couples TRBV29-1 to TRBJ2-1, with TRBD1 as a possible D gene (5 bases). V was clipped by 5 bases and J by 7 bases, with 12 bases between them. CDR1 is SQVTM and CDR2 is ANQGSEA in the germline V gene. The CDR3 has 12 amino acids. This CDR3 is CSVSRNRNEQFF. The DNA for the CDR3 is TGCAGCGTTTCCCGAAACAGGAATGAGCAGTTCTTC.

The J gene is TRBJ2-3, the V gene TRBV28; D possibly corresponds to TRBD1 (6 bases). Trimming took 2 bases from V and 10 from J, leaving 10 bases between them. From germline, CDR1 is MDHEN and CDR2 SYDVKM. The CDR3 totals 12 residues. The CDR3 protein is CASSLRDMAQYF. The CDR3 DNA is TGTGCCAGCAGTTTAAGGGACATGGCGCAGTATTTT.

The chain has TRBV5-1 and TRBJ2-4, with 9 bases matching TRBD2. Germline-derived CDR1 and CDR2 are SGHRS and YFSETQ. J was trimmed by 7 bases and V by 6 bases; bases with no gene match: 14. CDR3 length: 16 amino acids. The CDR3 loop reads CASTPDIAGDLNIQYF. CDR3 coding DNA: TGCGCCAGCACCCCGGACATAGCGGGAGATTTGAACATTCAGTACTTC.